These 5 T cell receptor beta chains were all obtained from the same sample, sequenced in a study of blood T cell repertoires in COVID-19. Sequenced by immunoSEQ multiplex PCR; TCRdb stores in-frame clones only, minus some. The repertoire holds roughly 250,000 clones, with approximately 91% as singletons. The sample comprised PBMCs or T cells enriched from blood (not recorded which). All receptors come from a woman in her thirties or forties with acute COVID-19.

The gene calls are TRBV28 and TRBJ1-1; 8 bases map to TRBD1. V trimming: 2 bases; J trimming: 3 bases; junction bases outside the gene matches: 14. The germline gives CDR1 MDHEN, CDR2 SYDVKM. The CDR3 is made up of 18 amino acids. CDR3 nucleotides: TGTGCCAGCAGTTTAAGTAGCAGGGGGCTTTTACTTGACACTGAAGCTTTCTTT. Translated, it gives CASSLSSRGLLLDTEAFF.

The chain couples TRBV7-9 to TRBJ2-1; 7 nucleotides agree with TRBD2. The ends lost 10 bases at V and 0 bases at J; junction bases unmatched: 6. The germline V gene encodes CDR1 SEHNR and CDR2 FQNEAQ (reference sequence). This CDR3 is built from 14 residues. The CDR3 region has the DNA TGTGCCACAACGGGAGGCTCCTCCTACAATGAGCAGTTCTTC. As protein: CATTGGSSYNEQFF.

This chain connects TRBV11-3 to TRBJ1-3; possible D gene TRBD1, 5 bases. Per germline, CDR1 SGHNT and CDR2 YENEEA. V dropped 2 bases and J dropped 0 bases, with 11 bases sitting between them. The CDR3 spans 16 residues. The DNA of the CDR3 is TGTGCCAGCAGCTTATTTTGGGGGGACTCTGGAAACACCATATATTTT. Amino acids: CASSLFWGDSGNTIYF.

With respect to this clone: At one end, the junction sequence differs from germline, possibly due to a read error. The chain links TRBV12-3 or TRBV12-4 to TRBJ1-6; D gene ambiguous. The CDR3 has 12 residues. The CDR3 sequence: CASTLRNTPLHF. DNA of the CDR3: TGTGCCAGCACTTTACGAAACACACCCCTCCACTTT.

The chain recombines TRBV6-5 with TRBJ2-7, with D tentatively TRBD2 (5 bases). The V gene lost 2 bases and the J gene lost 5 bases, with 10 bases spanning the gap. CDR3 length: 13 amino acids. Germline V CDR1 and CDR2: MNHEY, SVGAGI. The CDR3 DNA reads as TGTGCCAGCAGTTACCCGGGGAGCAACGAGCAGTACTTC. The encoded protein is CASSYPGSNEQYF.